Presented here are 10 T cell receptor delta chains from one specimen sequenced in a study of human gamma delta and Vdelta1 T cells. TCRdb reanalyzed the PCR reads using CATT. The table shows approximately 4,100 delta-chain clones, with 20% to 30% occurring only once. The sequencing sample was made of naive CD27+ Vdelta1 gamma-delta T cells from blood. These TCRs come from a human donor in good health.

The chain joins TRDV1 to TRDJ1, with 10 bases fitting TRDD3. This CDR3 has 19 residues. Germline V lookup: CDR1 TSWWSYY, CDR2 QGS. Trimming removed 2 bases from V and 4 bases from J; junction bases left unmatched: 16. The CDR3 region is CALGEDFGGIRRLVDKLIF. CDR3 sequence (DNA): TGTGCTCTTGGGGAAGATTTCGGGGGGATACGACGGCTGGTCGATAAACTCATCTTT.

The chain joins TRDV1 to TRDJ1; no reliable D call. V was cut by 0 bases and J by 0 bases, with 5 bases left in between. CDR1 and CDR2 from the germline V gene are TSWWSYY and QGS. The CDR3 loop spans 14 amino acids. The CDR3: CALGELAHTDKLIF. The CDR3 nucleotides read TGTGCTCTTGGGGAACTGGCTCACACCGATAAACTCATCTTT.

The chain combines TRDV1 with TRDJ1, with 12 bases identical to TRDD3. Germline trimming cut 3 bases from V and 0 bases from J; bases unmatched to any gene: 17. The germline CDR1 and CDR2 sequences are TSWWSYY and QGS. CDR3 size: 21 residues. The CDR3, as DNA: TGTGCTCTTGGGGATCCGGGCTGGGGGATACGCTATATGATCTACACCGATAAACTCATCTTT. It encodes CALGDPGWGIRYMIYTDKLIF.

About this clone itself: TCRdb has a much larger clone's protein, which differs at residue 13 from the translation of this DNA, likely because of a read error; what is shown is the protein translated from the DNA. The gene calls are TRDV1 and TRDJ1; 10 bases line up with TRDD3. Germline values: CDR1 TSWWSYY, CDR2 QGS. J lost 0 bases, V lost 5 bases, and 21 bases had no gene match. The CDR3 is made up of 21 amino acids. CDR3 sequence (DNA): TGTGCTCTTGGGACGGGGGATACGCTTAGGGCCCCCCCAAAGTACACCGATAAACTCATCTTT. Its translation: CALGTGDTLRAPPKYTDKLIF.

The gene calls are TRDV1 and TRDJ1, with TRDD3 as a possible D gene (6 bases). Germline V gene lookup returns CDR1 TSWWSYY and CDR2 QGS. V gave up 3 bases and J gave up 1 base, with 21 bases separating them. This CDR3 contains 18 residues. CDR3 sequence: CALGERPLRGELTDKLIF. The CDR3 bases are TGTGCTCTTGGGGAGCGTCCCCTTCGGGGGGAACTCACCGATAAACTCATCTTT.

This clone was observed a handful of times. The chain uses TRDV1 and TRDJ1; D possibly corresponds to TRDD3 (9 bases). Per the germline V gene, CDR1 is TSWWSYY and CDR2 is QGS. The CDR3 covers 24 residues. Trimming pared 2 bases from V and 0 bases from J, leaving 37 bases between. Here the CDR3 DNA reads TGTGCTCTTGGGGAATACTTCCTACCATCGCCGAACGGGGGATACCCCCAGTACACCGATAAACTCATCTTT. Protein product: CALGEYFLPSPNGGYPQYTDKLIF.

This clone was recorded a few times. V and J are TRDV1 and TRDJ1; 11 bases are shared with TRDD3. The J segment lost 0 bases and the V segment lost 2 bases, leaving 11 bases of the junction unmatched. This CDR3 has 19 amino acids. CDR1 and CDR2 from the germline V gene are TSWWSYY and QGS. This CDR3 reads CALGESPGGYYEYTDKLIF. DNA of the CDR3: TGTGCTCTTGGGGAATCTCCTGGGGGATACTACGAGTACACCGATAAACTCATCTTT.

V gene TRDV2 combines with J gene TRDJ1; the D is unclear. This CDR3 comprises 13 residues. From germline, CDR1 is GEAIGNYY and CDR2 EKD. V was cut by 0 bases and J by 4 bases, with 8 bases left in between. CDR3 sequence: CACDTARGDKLIF. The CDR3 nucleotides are TGTGCCTGTGACACCGCTCGTGGCGATAAACTCATCTTT.

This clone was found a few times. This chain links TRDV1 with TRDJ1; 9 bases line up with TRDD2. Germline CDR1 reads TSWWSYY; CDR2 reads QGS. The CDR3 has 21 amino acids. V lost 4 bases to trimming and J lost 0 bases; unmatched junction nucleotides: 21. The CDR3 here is CALGGAFLRLGPLDNTDKLIF. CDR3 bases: TGTGCTCTTGGGGGAGCCTTCCTACGTTTAGGGCCCCTGGATAACACCGATAAACTCATCTTT.

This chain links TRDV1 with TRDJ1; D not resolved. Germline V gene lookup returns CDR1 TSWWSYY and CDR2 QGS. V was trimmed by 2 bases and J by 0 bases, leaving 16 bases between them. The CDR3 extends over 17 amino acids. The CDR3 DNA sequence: TGTGCTCTTGGGGAAGGTTGTGACCCTCCGTACACCGATAAACTCATCTTT. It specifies CALGEGCDPPYTDKLIF.